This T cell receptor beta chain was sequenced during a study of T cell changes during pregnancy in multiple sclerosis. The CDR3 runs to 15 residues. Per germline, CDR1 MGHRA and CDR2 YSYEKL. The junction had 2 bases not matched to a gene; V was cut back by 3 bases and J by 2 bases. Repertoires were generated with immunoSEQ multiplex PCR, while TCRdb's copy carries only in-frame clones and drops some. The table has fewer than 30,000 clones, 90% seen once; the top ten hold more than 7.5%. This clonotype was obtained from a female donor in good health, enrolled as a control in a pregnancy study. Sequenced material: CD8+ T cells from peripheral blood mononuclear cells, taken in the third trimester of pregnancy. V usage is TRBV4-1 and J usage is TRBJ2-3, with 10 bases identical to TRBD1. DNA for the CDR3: TGCGCCAGCAGCCAGGGACAGGGGCCCACAGATACGCAGTATTTT. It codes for CASSQGQGPTDTQYF.